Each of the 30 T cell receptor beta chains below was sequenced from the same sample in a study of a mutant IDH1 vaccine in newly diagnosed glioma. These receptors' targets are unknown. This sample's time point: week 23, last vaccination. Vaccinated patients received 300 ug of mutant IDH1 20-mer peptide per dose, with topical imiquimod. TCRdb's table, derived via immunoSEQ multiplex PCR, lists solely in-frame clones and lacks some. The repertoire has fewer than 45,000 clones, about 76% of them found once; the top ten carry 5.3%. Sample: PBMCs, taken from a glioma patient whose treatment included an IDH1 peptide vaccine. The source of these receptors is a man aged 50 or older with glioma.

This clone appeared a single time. The CDR3 loop is CASSQEDREQFF. CDR3 bases: TGTGCCAGCAGCCAAGAAGACAGGGAGCAGTTCTTC. This chain connects TRBV4-2 to TRBJ2-1; a possible D gene is TRBD1 (6 bases). The germline V gene encodes CDR1 LGHNA and CDR2 YNFKEQ. The V end was cut by 0 bases, the J end by 10 bases, with 7 bases between. This CDR3 has 12 residues.

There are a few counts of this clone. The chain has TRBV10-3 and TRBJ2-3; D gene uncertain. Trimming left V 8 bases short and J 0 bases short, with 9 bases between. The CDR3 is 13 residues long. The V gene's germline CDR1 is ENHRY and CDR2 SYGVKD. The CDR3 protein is CAIFGGSTDTQYF. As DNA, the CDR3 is TGTGCCATCTTCGGTGGAAGCACAGATACGCAGTATTTT.

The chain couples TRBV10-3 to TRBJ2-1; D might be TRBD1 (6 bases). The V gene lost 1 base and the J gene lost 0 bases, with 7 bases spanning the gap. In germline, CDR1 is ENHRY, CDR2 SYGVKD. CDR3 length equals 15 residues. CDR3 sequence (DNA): TGTGCCATCAGTGAGTTCAGGGGCTCCTACAATGAGCAGTTCTTC. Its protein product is CAISEFRGSYNEQFF.

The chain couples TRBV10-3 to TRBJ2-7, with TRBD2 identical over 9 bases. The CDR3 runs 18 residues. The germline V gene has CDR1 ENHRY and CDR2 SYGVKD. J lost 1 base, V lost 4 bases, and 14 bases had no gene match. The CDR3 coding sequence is TGTGCCATCAGTGGTGGACTAGCGTCAGTCGGGGGTTCCTACGAGCAGTACTTC. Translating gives CAISGGLASVGGSYEQYF.

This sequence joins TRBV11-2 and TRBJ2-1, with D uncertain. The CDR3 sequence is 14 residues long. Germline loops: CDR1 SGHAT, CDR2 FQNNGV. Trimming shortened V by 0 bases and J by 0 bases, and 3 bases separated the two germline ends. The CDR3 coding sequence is TGTGCCAGCAGCTTAGAGTACTCCTACAATGAGCAGTTCTTC. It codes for CASSLEYSYNEQFF.

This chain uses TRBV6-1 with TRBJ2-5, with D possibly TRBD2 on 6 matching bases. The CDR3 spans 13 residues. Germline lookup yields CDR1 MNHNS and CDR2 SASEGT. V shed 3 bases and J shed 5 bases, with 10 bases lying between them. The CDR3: CASSDQGGETQYF. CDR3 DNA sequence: TGTGCCAGCAGTGACCAGGGAGGCGAGACCCAGTACTTC.

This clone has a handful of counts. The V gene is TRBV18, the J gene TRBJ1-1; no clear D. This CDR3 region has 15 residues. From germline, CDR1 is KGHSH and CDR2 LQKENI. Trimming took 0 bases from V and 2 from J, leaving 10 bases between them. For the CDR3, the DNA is TGTGCCAGCTCACCACCGAGGATGGGCAACACTGAAGCTTTCTTT. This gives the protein CASSPPRMGNTEAFF. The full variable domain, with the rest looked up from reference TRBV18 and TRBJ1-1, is NAGVMQNPRHLVRRRGQEARLRCSPMKGHSHVYWYRQLPEEGLKFMVYLQKENIIDESGMPKERFSAEFPKEGPSILRIQQVVRGDSAAYFCASSPPRMGNTEAFFGQGTRLTVV.

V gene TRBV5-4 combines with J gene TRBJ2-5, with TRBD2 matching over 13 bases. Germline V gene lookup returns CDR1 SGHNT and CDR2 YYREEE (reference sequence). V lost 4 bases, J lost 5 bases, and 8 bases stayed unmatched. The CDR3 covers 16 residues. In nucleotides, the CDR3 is TGTGCCAGCAGCCCCGTTACTAGCGGGGGGGTGGAGACCCAGTACTTC. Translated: CASSPVTSGGVETQYF.

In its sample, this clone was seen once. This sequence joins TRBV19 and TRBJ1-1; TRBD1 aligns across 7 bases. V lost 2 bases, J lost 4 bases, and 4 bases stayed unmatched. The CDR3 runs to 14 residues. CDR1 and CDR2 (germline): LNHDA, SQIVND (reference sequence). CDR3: CASSIPGGGTEAFF. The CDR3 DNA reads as TGTGCCAGTAGTATACCAGGGGGAGGCACTGAAGCTTTCTTT.

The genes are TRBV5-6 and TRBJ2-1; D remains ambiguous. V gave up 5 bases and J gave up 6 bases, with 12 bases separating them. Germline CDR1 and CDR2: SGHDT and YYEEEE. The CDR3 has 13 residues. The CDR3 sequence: CASRYPPSNEQFF. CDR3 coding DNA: TGTGCCAGCAGATACCCCCCCTCCAATGAGCAGTTCTTC.

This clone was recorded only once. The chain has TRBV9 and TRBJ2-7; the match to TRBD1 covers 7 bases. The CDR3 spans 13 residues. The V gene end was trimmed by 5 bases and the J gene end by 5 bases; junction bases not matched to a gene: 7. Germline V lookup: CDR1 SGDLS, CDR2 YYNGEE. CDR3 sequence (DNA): TGTGCCAGCAGTCTTGTGACAGGGAACGAGCAGTACTTC. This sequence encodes CASSLVTGNEQYF.

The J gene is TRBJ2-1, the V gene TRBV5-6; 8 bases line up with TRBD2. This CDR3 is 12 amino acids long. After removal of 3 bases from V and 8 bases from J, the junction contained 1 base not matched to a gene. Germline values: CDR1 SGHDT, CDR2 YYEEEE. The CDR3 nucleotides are TGTGCCAGCAGCTCGGGGGGGGATGAGCAGTTCTTC. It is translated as CASSSGGDEQFF.

CDR3 region: CARSFHQVWEKLFF. DNA for the CDR3: TGTGCCAGAAGCTTTCACCAGGTTTGGGAAAAACTGTTTTTT. The chain is built from TRBV5-3 and TRBJ1-4; D ambiguous. TRBV5-3 has ORF status, its function being uncertain. Trimming left V 2 bases short and J 8 bases short, with 13 bases between. This CDR3 contains 14 residues.

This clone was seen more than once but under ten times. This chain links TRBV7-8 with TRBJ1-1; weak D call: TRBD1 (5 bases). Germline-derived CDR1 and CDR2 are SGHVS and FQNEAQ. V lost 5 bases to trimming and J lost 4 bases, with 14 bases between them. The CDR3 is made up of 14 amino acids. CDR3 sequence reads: CASSPGVGTTEAFF. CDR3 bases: TGTGCCAGCAGCCCGGGGGTGGGTACCACTGAAGCTTTCTTT.

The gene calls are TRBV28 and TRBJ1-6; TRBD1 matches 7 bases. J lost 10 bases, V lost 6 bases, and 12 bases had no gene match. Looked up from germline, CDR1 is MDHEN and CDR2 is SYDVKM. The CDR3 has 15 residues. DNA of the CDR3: TGTGCCAGCAGGAGGGGGCAGGGAGGAAACTCACCCCTCCACTTT. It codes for CASRRGQGGNSPLHF. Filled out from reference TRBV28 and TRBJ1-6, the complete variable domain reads DVKVTQSSRYLVKRTGEKVFLECVQDMDHENMFWYRQDPGLGLRLIYFSYDVKMKEKGDIPEGYSVSREKKERFSLILESASTNQTSMYLCASRRGQGGNSPLHFGNGTRLTVT.

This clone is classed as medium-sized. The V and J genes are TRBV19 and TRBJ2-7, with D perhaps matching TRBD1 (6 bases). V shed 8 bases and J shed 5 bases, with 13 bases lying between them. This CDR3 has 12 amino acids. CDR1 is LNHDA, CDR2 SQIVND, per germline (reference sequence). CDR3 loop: CASSQGFHEQYF. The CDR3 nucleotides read TGTGCCAGTTCACAGGGTTTCCACGAGCAGTACTTC.

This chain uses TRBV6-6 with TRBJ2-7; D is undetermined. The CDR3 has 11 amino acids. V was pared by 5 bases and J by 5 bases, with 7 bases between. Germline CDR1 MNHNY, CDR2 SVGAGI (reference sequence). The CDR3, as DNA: TGTGCCAGCAGTCCCCGGGACGAGCAGTACTTC. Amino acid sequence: CASSPRDEQYF.

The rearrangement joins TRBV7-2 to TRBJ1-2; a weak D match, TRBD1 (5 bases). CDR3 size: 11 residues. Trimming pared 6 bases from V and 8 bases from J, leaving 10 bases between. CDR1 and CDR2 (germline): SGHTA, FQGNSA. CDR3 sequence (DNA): TGTGCCAGCAGACAGGTCTGGGGCTACACCTTC. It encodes CASRQVWGYTF.

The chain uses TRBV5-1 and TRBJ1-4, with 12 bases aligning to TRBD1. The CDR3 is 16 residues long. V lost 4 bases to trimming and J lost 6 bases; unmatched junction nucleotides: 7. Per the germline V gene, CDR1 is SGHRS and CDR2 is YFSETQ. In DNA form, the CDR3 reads TGCGCCAGCAGCGACCGGGACAGGGGGCATTATGAAAAACTGTTTTTT. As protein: CASSDRDRGHYEKLFF.

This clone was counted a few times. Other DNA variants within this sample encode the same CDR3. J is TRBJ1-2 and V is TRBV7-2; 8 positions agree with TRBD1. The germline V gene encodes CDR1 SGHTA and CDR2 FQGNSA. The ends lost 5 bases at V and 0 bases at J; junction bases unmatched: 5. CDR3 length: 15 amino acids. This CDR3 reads CASSPTGGANYGYTF. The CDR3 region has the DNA TGTGCCAGCAGCCCCACAGGGGGAGCTAACTATGGCTACACCTTC.

CDR3 DNA sequence: TGTGCCACCAGCTTTCGTTCCGGGCAGGGGAACTATGGCTACACCTTC. Translating it yields CATSFRSGQGNYGYTF. This chain links TRBV15 with TRBJ1-2; TRBD1 is a possible D gene (6 bases). This CDR3 has 16 residues. The V gene lost 5 bases and the J gene lost 2 bases, with 18 bases spanning the gap. From germline, CDR1 is LNHNV and CDR2 YYDKDF (reference sequence).

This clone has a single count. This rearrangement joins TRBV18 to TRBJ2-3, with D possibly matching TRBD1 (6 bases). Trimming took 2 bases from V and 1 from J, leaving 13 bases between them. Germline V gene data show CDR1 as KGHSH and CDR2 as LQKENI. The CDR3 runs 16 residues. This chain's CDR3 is CASSPGQTVGTDTQYF. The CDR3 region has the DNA TGTGCCAGCTCACCAGGACAGACAGTCGGCACAGATACGCAGTATTTT. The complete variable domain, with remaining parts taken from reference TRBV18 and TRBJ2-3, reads NAGVMQNPRHLVRRRGQEARLRCSPMKGHSHVYWYRQLPEEGLKFMVYLQKENIIDESGMPKERFSAEFPKEGPSILRIQQVVRGDSAAYFCASSPGQTVGTDTQYFGPGTRLTVL.

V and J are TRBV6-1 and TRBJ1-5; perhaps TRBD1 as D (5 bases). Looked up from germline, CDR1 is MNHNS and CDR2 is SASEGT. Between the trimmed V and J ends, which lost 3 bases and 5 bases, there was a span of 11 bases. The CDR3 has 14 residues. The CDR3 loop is CASSDRELHQPQHF. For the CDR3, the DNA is TGTGCCAGCAGTGACAGGGAACTCCATCAGCCCCAGCATTTT.

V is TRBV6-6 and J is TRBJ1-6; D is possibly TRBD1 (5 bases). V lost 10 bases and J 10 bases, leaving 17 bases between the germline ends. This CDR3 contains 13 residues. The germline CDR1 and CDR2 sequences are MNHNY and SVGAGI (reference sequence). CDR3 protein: CATTPRVLSPLHF. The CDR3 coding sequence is TGTGCCACAACCCCCAGGGTTCTATCACCCCTCCACTTT.

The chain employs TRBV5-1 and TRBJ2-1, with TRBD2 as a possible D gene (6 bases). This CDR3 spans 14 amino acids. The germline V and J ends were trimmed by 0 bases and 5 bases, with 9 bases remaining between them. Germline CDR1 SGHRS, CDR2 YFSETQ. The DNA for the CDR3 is TGCGCCAGCAGCTTGGGCGGGGCAGACAATGAGCAGTTCTTC. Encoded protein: CASSLGGADNEQFF.

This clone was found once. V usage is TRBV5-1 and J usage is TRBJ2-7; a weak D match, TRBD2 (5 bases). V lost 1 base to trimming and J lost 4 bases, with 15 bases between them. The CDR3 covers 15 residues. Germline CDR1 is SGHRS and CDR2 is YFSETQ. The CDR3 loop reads CASSLYAGPGYEQYF. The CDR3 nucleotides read TGCGCCAGCAGCTTGTATGCGGGCCCAGGATACGAGCAGTACTTC.

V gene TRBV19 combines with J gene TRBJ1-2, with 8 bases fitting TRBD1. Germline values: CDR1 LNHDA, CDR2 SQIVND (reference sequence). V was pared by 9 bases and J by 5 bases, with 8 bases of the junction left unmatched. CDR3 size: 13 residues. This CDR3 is CASKTGQVYGYTF. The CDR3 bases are TGTGCCAGCAAAACGGGACAGGTTTATGGCTACACCTTC. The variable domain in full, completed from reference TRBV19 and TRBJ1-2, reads DGGITQSPKYLFRKEGQNVTLSCEQNLNHDAMYWYRQDPGQGLRLIYYSQIVNDFQKGDIAEGYSVSREKKESFPLTVTSAQKNPTAFYLCASKTGQVYGYTFGSGTRLTVV.

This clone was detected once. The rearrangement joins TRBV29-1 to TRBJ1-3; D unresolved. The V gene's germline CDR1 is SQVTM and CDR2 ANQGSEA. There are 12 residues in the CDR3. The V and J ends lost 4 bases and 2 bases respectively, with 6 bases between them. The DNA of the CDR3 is TGCAGCGTTGCCGCCCCTGGAAACACCATATATTTT. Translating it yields CSVAAPGNTIYF.

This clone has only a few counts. CDR3 in amino acids: CASSPQGARPYGYTF. The CDR3 nucleotides are TGTGCCAGCAGCCCACAGGGGGCGCGACCCTATGGCTACACCTTC. This sequence joins TRBV7-2 and TRBJ1-2; 9 nucleotides align to TRBD1. CDR3 length equals 15 residues. Germline loops: CDR1 SGHTA, CDR2 FQGNSA. The V gene end was trimmed by 5 bases and the J gene end by 4 bases; junction bases not matched to a gene: 8. Supplemented by reference TRBV7-2 and TRBJ1-2, the full variable domain reads GAGVSQSPSNKVTEKGKDVELRCDPISGHTALYWYRQSLGQGLEFLIYFQGNSAPDKSGLPSDRFSAERTGGSVSTLTIQRTQQEDSAVYLCASSPQGARPYGYTFGSGTRLTVV.

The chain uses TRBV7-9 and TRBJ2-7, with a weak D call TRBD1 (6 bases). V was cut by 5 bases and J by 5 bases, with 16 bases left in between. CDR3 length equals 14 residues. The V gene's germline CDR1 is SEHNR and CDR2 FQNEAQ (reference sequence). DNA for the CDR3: TGTGCCAGCAGCCCCCCCGGGACAAGGAACGAGCAGTACTTC. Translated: CASSPPGTRNEQYF.